This paragraph reports one TCR beta chain. Its antigen is currently unknown. From the 5' RACE reads, TCRdb called clonotypes with MiXCR, one entry per CDR3 protein. Among approximately 230,000 distinct CDR3 sequences listed, over 5.5% were seen once. This sample was taken from a study of identical twins. Notes on the study in general: Insertions were fewer in abundant cord blood beta clonotypes, whereas memory repertoires showed none of this pattern.

These data are also associated with another study on T cells expressing NK-cell markers. That source notes: Dominant NKG2C+ clonotype frequencies of roughly 1.0-7.0% of CD8+ T cells were measured in over five donors.

The clonotype originates from a woman younger than 30 in good health. Sequencing was done on a sample of CD8+ T cells sorted from blood.

The CDR3 spells CASSLVRPYEQYF. CDR3 sequence (DNA): TGTGCCAGCAGCTTGGTACGCCCCTACGAGCAGTACTTC. The chain joins TRBV5-5 to TRBJ2-7; D is undetermined. The V gene's germline CDR1 is SGHKS and CDR2 YYEKEE (reference sequence). This CDR3 is built from 13 residues. V dropped 0 bases and J dropped 2 bases, with 6 bases sitting between them. Complete variable domain (other parts from reference TRBV5-5 and TRBJ2-7): DAGVTQSPTHLIKTRGQQVTLRCSPISGHKSVSWYQQVLGQGPQFIFQYYEKEERGRGNFPDRFSARQFPNYSSELNVNALLLGDSALYLCASSLVRPYEQYFGPGTRLTVT.